A single sample gave rise to the 26 T cell receptor beta chains below, sequenced in a study of blood T cell repertoires in COVID-19. The method was immunoSEQ multiplex PCR; TCRdb's version includes in-frame clones alone and lacks a portion of them. The table records about 160,000 clones, 84% of them present only once. Sequencing was performed on PBMCs or T cells enriched from blood (not recorded which). Receptors originate from a man aged 50-60 years who had recovered from COVID-19.

In nucleotides, the CDR3 is TGTGCCAGCAGCCCGGGGGGTGCGGACAGGGGTATGGAGCAGTTCTTC. Translated, it gives CASSPGGADRGMEQFF. This sequence joins TRBV5-4 and TRBJ2-1; TRBD1 matches 9 bases. CDR1 is SGHNT, CDR2 YYREEE, per germline (reference sequence). Unmatched junction bases numbered 15, after V lost 4 bases and J lost 10 bases. The CDR3 is 16 amino acids. The full variable domain, rest sourced from reference TRBV5-4 and TRBJ2-1, is ETGVTQSPTHLIKTRGQQVTLRCSSQSGHNTVSWYQQALGQGPQFIFQYYREEENGRGNFPPRFSGLQFPNYSSELNVNALELDDSALYLCASSPGGADRGMEQFFGPGTRLTVL.

This chain joins TRBV5-1 and TRBJ2-1, with 9 nucleotides matching TRBD1. This CDR3 region has 14 residues. Unmatched junction bases numbered 6, after V lost 4 bases and J lost 7 bases. Germline assignment: CDR1 SGHRS and CDR2 YFSETQ. Here the CDR3 DNA reads TGCGCCAGCAGCAACGGACAGGGGCTGAATGAGCAGTTCTTC. Translating it yields CASSNGQGLNEQFF.

The CDR3 region has the DNA TGTGCCAGCAGCGACGGACAAGAAGACTATGGCTACACCTTC. Translating it yields CASSDGQEDYGYTF. The rearrangement links TRBV3-1 (or the pseudogene TRBV3-2) to TRBJ1-2; maybe TRBD1 (5 bases). Germline CDR1 is LGHDT and CDR2 is YNNKEL (reference sequence). Deletions cut 5 bases from V and 3 bases from J, with 13 bases between. This CDR3 spans 14 amino acids.

The chain recombines TRBV4-1 with TRBJ1-2; D unclear. Per germline, CDR1 MGHRA and CDR2 YSYEKL. The ends were cut back, 1 base at V and 7 bases at J, with 13 bases in the middle. The CDR3 runs 14 residues. The CDR3 DNA is TGCGCCAGCAGCCAAGTGGGCCAGACACGTGGCTACACCTTC. Translation: CASSQVGQTRGYTF.

This clone was observed once. The sample contains more than one DNA sequence encoding this CDR3. V and J are TRBV9 and TRBJ2-2, with 12 bases that match TRBD1. Trimming at V came to 2 bases and at J to 4 bases, leaving 0 bases not matched to a gene. Per the germline V gene, CDR1 is SGDLS and CDR2 is YYNGEE. This CDR3 comprises 15 residues. The CDR3, as DNA: TGTGCCAGCAGCGTGGGACAGGGGGCCACCGGGGAGCTGTTTTTT. Translation gives CASSVGQGATGELFF.

The J gene is TRBJ1-4, the V gene TRBV19, with D tentatively TRBD1 (5 bases). The CDR3 consists of 15 residues. Germline V lookup: CDR1 LNHDA, CDR2 SQIVND (reference sequence). V shed 0 bases and J shed 6 bases, with 11 bases lying between them. The CDR3 loop is CASSIDQGLDEKLFF. The CDR3, as DNA: TGTGCCAGTAGTATAGATCAGGGCCTGGATGAAAAACTGTTTTTT.

This chain connects TRBV7-9 to TRBJ1-1, with 7 bases aligning to TRBD1. Trimming took 3 bases from V and 1 from J; bases not matched to a gene: 2. The CDR3 is made up of 14 amino acids. CDR1 SEHNR and CDR2 FQNEAQ come from the germline V gene (reference sequence). The CDR3 DNA sequence: TGTGCCAGCAGCTTTGGGACAGCGAACACTGAAGCTTTCTTT. This codes for CASSFGTANTEAFF.

This sequence joins TRBV19 and TRBJ1-6, with 8 bases that match TRBD1. This CDR3 comprises 15 residues. Germline CDR1 reads LNHDA; CDR2 reads SQIVND (reference sequence). Trimming took 8 bases from V and 5 from J; bases not matched to a gene: 8. The CDR3, as DNA: TGTGCCAGTCGCGACAGGACAGGGCATAATTCACCCCTCCACTTT. Translation gives CASRDRTGHNSPLHF.

The chain links TRBV11-3 to TRBJ2-3; 11 nucleotides align to TRBD2. The J segment lost 3 bases and the V segment lost 5 bases, leaving 4 bases of the junction unmatched. This CDR3 comprises 15 residues. The V gene's germline CDR1 is SGHNT and CDR2 YENEEA. The CDR3 DNA sequence: TGTGCCAGCAGCCGGCTAGCGGGGGGAACAGATACGCAGTATTTT. Translation gives CASSRLAGGTDTQYF.

The chain combines TRBV18 with TRBJ1-6, with D tentatively TRBD1 (6 bases). V was clipped by 2 bases and J by 7 bases, with 6 bases between them. Germline CDR1 is KGHSH and CDR2 is LQKENI. The CDR3 runs to 13 residues. The CDR3 nucleotides are TGTGCCAGCTCACCAACAGGGAATTCACCCCTCCACTTT. Its protein product is CASSPTGNSPLHF.

The chain links TRBV6-6 to TRBJ1-2; a weak D match, TRBD1 (6 bases). V dropped 6 bases and J dropped 5 bases, with 13 bases sitting between them. Germline CDR1 reads MNHNY; CDR2 reads SVGAGI (reference sequence). There are 13 residues in the CDR3. CDR3 in DNA: TGTGCCAGCAGCCAGGGGTTATGGTATGGCTACACCTTC. It is translated as CASSQGLWYGYTF.

The chain uses TRBV5-8 and TRBJ1-5; D is undetermined. From germline, CDR1 is SGHTS and CDR2 YDEGEE. The V end was cut by 3 bases, the J end by 1 base, with 14 bases between. The CDR3 consists of 16 residues. This chain's CDR3 is CASSSLGVTSNQPQHF. The CDR3 DNA is TGTGCCAGCAGCTCGCTCGGGGTTACAAGCAATCAGCCCCAGCATTTT.

J is TRBJ2-3 and V is TRBV18, with D tentatively TRBD2 (7 bases). The CDR3 totals 18 residues. CDR1 is KGHSH and CDR2 is LQKENI in the germline V gene. The ends were cut back, 1 base at V and 0 bases at J, with 17 bases in the middle. The DNA for the CDR3 is TGTGCCAGCTCACCACTTTCTCGGGGGGCTTCTAGCACAGATACGCAGTATTTT. Protein sequence: CASSPLSRGASSTDTQYF.

This chain links TRBV6-5 with TRBJ1-2; D is unclear. The CDR3 is made up of 11 amino acids. V lost 9 bases and J lost 8, with 13 bases in between. Germline assignment: CDR1 MNHEY and CDR2 SVGAGI. The CDR3 DNA sequence: TGTGCCAGTACTGAGGTGGTGGGCTACACCTTC. Its protein is CASTEVVGYTF.

The chain combines TRBV15 with TRBJ2-5, with D unresolved. In germline, CDR1 is LNHNV, CDR2 YYDKDF (reference sequence). This CDR3 has 15 residues. Trimming shortened V by 4 bases and J by 5 bases, and 17 bases separated the two germline ends. The CDR3 is CATSISHRQEETQYF. For the CDR3, the DNA is TGTGCCACCAGCATAAGTCATCGCCAAGAGGAGACCCAGTACTTC.

V and J are TRBV2 and TRBJ2-2; 7 nucleotides line up with TRBD1. The CDR3 runs 15 residues. Germline CDR1 is SNHLY and CDR2 is FYNNEI. Trimming at V came to 6 bases and at J to 0 bases, leaving 4 bases not matched to a gene. DNA for the CDR3: TGTGCCAGCAGGGCCCAGGGGGCGAACACCGGGGAGCTGTTTTTT. It is translated as CASRAQGANTGELFF.

V usage is TRBV30 and J usage is TRBJ2-2, with 7 bases matching TRBD1. J was trimmed by 4 bases and V by 0 bases; bases with no gene match: 5. CDR3 size: 15 residues. Per germline, CDR1 GTSNPN and CDR2 SVGIG (reference sequence). CDR3 DNA: TGTGCCTGGAGTGTAACAGGGGTTGTCACCGGGGAGCTGTTTTTT. It translates to CAWSVTGVVTGELFF.

V gene TRBV6-5 combines with J gene TRBJ1-1, with 8 bases lining up with TRBD1. CDR1 and CDR2 from the germline V gene are MNHEY and SVGAGI. Germline trimming cut 5 bases from V and 11 bases from J; bases unmatched to any gene: 16. CDR3 length: 15 amino acids. DNA for the CDR3: TGTGCCAGCAGTAAGGGCACGACAGGGGTCCTGGGGGCTTTCTTT. As protein: CASSKGTTGVLGAFF.

This clone was counted between two and nine times. The sample carries other DNA sequences with the same CDR3. V is TRBV7-2 and J is TRBJ2-7, with D hard to call. The CDR3 length is 13 residues. V shed 2 bases and J shed 0 bases, with 5 bases lying between them. Germline CDR1 reads SGHTA; CDR2 reads FQGNSA. Written as DNA, the CDR3 is TGTGCCAGCAGCTTACCCGGCTCCTACGAGCAGTACTTC. This translates into CASSLPGSYEQYF.

J is TRBJ2-1 and V is TRBV4-1; D is unclear. This CDR3 is 15 amino acids long. V was clipped by 0 bases and J by 12 bases, with 18 bases between them. Germline V CDR1 and CDR2: MGHRA, YSYEKL. The CDR3 is CASSQDGSPSLGQFF. In nucleotides, the CDR3 is TGCGCCAGCAGCCAAGACGGGTCACCCTCGTTAGGGCAGTTCTTC.

The chain uses TRBV7-3 and TRBJ1-6, with D possibly TRBD1 on 6 matching bases. V lost 2 bases and J lost 7, with 9 bases in between. The CDR3 extends over 14 amino acids. Germline loops: CDR1 SGHTA, CDR2 FQGTGA. The CDR3 loop reads CASSLGGRNSPLHF. In DNA, the CDR3 is TGTGCCAGCAGCTTAGGGGGCCGGAATTCACCCCTCCACTTT. Drawing the rest from reference TRBV7-3 and TRBJ1-6, the complete variable domain is GAGVSQTPSNKVTEKGKYVELRCDPISGHTALYWYRQSLGQGPEFLIYFQGTGAADDSGLPNDRFFAVRPEGSVSTLKIQRTERGDSAVYLCASSLGGRNSPLHFGNGTRLTVT.

This clone was found once. The V call is TRBV7-2, the J call TRBJ1-1; 9 bases map to TRBD1. J lost 7 bases, V lost 3 bases, and 6 bases had no gene match. The V gene's germline CDR1 is SGHTA and CDR2 FQGNSA. The CDR3 is 14 residues long. CDR3 in amino acids: CASSLGQGIGEAFF. The DNA for the CDR3 is TGTGCCAGCAGCTTGGGACAGGGCATCGGTGAAGCTTTCTTT.

This clone was observed once. This chain links TRBV7-2 with TRBJ2-2; unclear D gene. Trimming took off 2 bases at V and 3 bases at J, with 13 bases between the two ends. Germline V lookup: CDR1 SGHTA, CDR2 FQGNSA. This CDR3 has 16 amino acids. CDR3 sequence: CASSLNSPSDTGELFF. The CDR3 nucleotides read TGTGCCAGCAGCTTAAACAGCCCGTCTGACACCGGGGAGCTGTTTTTT.

The rearrangement joins TRBV12-3 or TRBV12-4 to TRBJ2-3; the match to TRBD2 covers 7 bases. The CDR3 is 13 amino acids. Trimming removed 7 bases from V and 6 bases from J; junction bases left unmatched: 7. The CDR3 reads CASIGLVWDTQYF. The CDR3 DNA reads as TGTGCCAGCATAGGACTAGTGTGGGATACGCAGTATTTT.

The rearrangement links TRBV6-5 to TRBJ2-7; TRBD2 matches at 9 bases. CDR1 and CDR2 (germline): MNHEY, SVGAGI. CDR3 length: 13 residues. Germline trimming cut 8 bases from V and 4 bases from J; bases unmatched to any gene: 6. CDR3 DNA sequence: TGTGCCAGCGGAGCGGGGGGTTCTTACGAGCAGTACTTC. Translation gives CASGAGGSYEQYF.

V gene TRBV11-3 combines with J gene TRBJ1-2; the match to TRBD1 covers 7 bases. V dropped 1 base and J dropped 4; count of bases not matched to a gene: 0. This CDR3 is 13 amino acids long. The germline CDR1 and CDR2 sequences are SGHNT and YENEEA. DNA for the CDR3: TGTGCCAGCAGCTTAGCAGGGGGCTATGGCTACACCTTC. It encodes CASSLAGGYGYTF. Using reference TRBV11-3 and TRBJ1-2 for the parts outside the CDR3, the full variable domain is EAGVVQSPRYKIIEKKQPVAFWCNPISGHNTLYWYLQNLGQGPELLIRYENEEAVDDSQLPKDRFSAERLKGVDSTLKIQPAELGDSAVYLCASSLAGGYGYTFGSGTRLTVV.